This T cell receptor beta chain came from a study of blood T cell repertoires in COVID-19. Study as a whole: Acute-phase and convalescent COVID-19 samples originated in the United States, Italy and Spain. PBMCs, B-cell-depleted T cells, or T cells were the source of the cDNA or gDNA that made up the material.

Germline V CDR1 and CDR2: SNHLY, FYNNEI. With 5 bases removed from V and 6 bases from J, the gap between germline ends came to 13 bases. The CDR3 has 13 residues. Original processing methods: Nucleated cell counts were estimated from reference gene primer amplification. Profiled with immunoSEQ multiplex PCR; TCRdb holds only in-frame clones, not every one. V, J and clone size are taken as reported in that table, and D and trimming were inferred from the DNA itself. The table lists over 300,000 clones, almost 90% of them singletons. This sequence originates from a man younger than 35 with active or convalescent COVID-19. Input material: peripheral blood. The chain employs TRBV2 and TRBJ1-2, with D possibly being TRBD1 (6 bases). The CDR3 loop reads CASSLRAGDGYTF. CDR3 coding DNA: TGTGCCAGCAGTCTGCGGGCAGGGGATGGCTACACCTTC.